This record concerns one T cell receptor beta chain sequence. Antigen: not known. Profiled with immunoSEQ multiplex PCR; TCRdb holds only in-frame clones, not every one. The sample consists of approximately 65,000 clones, about 84% of them appearing once. The data derive from a study of OX40 agonist ivuxolimab in advanced cancers. Study in general: In three patients, partial responses were observed, one with hepatocellular carcinoma and two with cutaneous melanoma.

This CDR3 is 14 amino acids long. Trimming left V 1 base short and J 0 bases short, with 7 bases between. The germline V gene encodes CDR1 SGHRS and CDR2 YFSETQ. Points from the study as a whole: More expanded clones were seen, on average, in CD8+ T cells than in CD4+.

The J gene is TRBJ1-1, the V gene TRBV5-1; perhaps TRBD1 as D (5 bases). The clonotype comes from an adult with an advanced solid tumor such as melanoma, head and neck, liver or kidney cancer. The input for sequencing was CD4+ or CD8+ T cells sorted from blood, taken in a trial of the OX40 agonist ivuxolimab. CDR3 region: CASSLTGLNTEAFF. CDR3 nucleotide sequence: TGCGCCAGCAGCTTGACAGGTCTGAACACTGAAGCTTTCTTT.